Shown below are 19 T cell receptor beta chains from a single sample sequenced in a study of T cell repertoires in cytomegalovirus infection. TCRdb re-analysed the reads in MiXCR, keeping a single row per CDR3 protein. Seen here are roughly 570,000 distinct CDR3 sequences, 40% observed once, and the top ten hold over 45%. Antigens for these TCRs are unknown. The material sequenced was cultured PBMCs, taken from culture after CMV antigen stimulation. These receptors were taken from a human donor in good health (CMV status not recorded). Some clones in this sample may be carry-over from other donors' samples.

As concerns this clonotype: Mismatch with germline at one junction end may stem from a read error. V and J are TRBV11-3 and TRBJ2-1, with D tentatively TRBD1 (5 bases). In germline, CDR1 is SGHNT, CDR2 YENEEA. This CDR3 is built from 16 residues. Here the CDR3 DNA reads TGTGCTAGCAGCCAAGATTTAGGACAAGACTACAATGAGCAGTTCTTC. This gives the protein CASSQDLGQDYNEQFF. Full variable domain (outside the CDR3, taken from reference TRBV11-3 and TRBJ2-1): EAGVVQSPRYKIIEKKQPVAFWCNPISGHNTLYWYLQNLGQGPELLIRYENEEAVDDSQLPKDRFSAERLKGVDSTLKIQPAELGDSAVYLCASSQDLGQDYNEQFFGPGTRLTVL.

The rearrangement links TRBV24-1 to TRBJ2-3, with D perhaps matching TRBD2 (6 bases). The CDR3 consists of 16 residues. The V end was cut by 4 bases, the J end by 0 bases, with 13 bases between. Germline lookup yields CDR1 KGHDR and CDR2 SFDVKD. CDR3 DNA: TGTGCCACCAGTGACGCCTCCAGCGGGAGCACAGATACGCAGTATTTT. This gives the protein CATSDASSGSTDTQYF.

V is TRBV6-2 or TRBV6-3 and J is TRBJ2-3; D ambiguous. CDR3 size: 13 residues. CDR1 is MNHEY and CDR2 is SVGEGT in the germline V gene. V lost 7 bases and J 6 bases, leaving 14 bases between the germline ends. CDR3 bases: TGTGCCAGCATCCCGAGGAGTCTCGATACGCAGTATTTT. Residues: CASIPRSLDTQYF.

This clonotype was seen a few times. V and J are TRBV19 and TRBJ2-3, with 7 bases lining up with TRBD1. CDR3 length: 16 amino acids. The germline CDR1 and CDR2 sequences are LNHDA and SQIVND (reference sequence). V shed 7 bases, J shed 4 bases, and the junction held 14 bases outside the gene matches. The CDR3 sequence is CASTSSGTDFADTQYF. Here the CDR3 DNA reads TGTGCCAGTACCTCTTCCGGGACAGATTTCGCAGATACGCAGTATTTT.

This clonotype was counted between two and nine times. The rearrangement links TRBV6-1 to TRBJ2-3, with 7 positions matching TRBD2. The germline CDR1 and CDR2 sequences are MNHNS and SASEGT. V gave up 1 base and J gave up 7 bases; unmatched junction bases: 8. The CDR3 contains 15 residues. Here the CDR3 reads CASSEGGTNHHTQYF. The CDR3 region has the DNA TGTGCCAGCAGTGAAGGGGGGACTAACCATCATACGCAGTATTTT.

V is TRBV6-1 and J is TRBJ2-5; TRBD1 aligns across 11 bases. Germline trimming cut 5 bases from V and 3 bases from J; bases unmatched to any gene: 8. The CDR3 contains 16 residues. CDR1 and CDR2 (germline): MNHNS, SASEGT. For the CDR3, the DNA is TGTGCCAGCAGTCGGACAGGGGGCCAGTATAAAGAGACCCAGTACTTC. This translates into CASSRTGGQYKETQYF.

The chain uses TRBV2 and TRBJ2-1, with D possibly matching TRBD1 (5 bases). Germline-derived CDR1 and CDR2 are SNHLY and FYNNEI. The V and J ends lost 10 bases and 0 bases respectively, with 7 bases between them. The CDR3 loop spans 12 amino acids. The CDR3: CAITGSYNEQFF. In DNA, the CDR3 is TGTGCCATTACAGGCTCCTACAATGAGCAGTTCTTC.

The chain has TRBV20-1 and TRBJ2-5, with a tentative D call TRBD2 (5 bases). The germline CDR1 and CDR2 sequences are DFQATT and SNEGSKA (reference sequence). The CDR3 runs to 15 residues. V was pared by 5 bases and J by 0 bases, with 16 bases between. CDR3: CSAGGSLGNQETQYF. Here the CDR3 DNA reads TGCAGTGCTGGAGGCTCCCTGGGTAACCAAGAGACCCAGTACTTC.

This clonotype was detected a few times. V is TRBV23-1 and J is TRBJ1-5; D is uncertain. TRBV23-1 is treated as an ORF (open reading frame) with a function not yet certain. The CDR3 totals 12 residues. V lost 6 bases to trimming and J lost 4 bases, with 7 bases between them. CDR3 protein: CASRGQNQPQHF. The CDR3, as DNA: TGCGCCAGCAGGGGTCAGAATCAGCCCCAGCATTTT.

This clonotype came up a few times. V gene TRBV5-4 combines with J gene TRBJ2-7; D gene ambiguous. The V end was cut by 5 bases, the J end by 1 base, with 16 bases between. The CDR3 consists of 15 residues. Germline V gene lookup returns CDR1 SGHNT and CDR2 YYREEE (reference sequence). The CDR3 sequence: CASSSGGSASYEQYF. For the CDR3, the DNA is TGTGCCAGCAGTTCCGGTGGTAGTGCGTCCTACGAGCAGTACTTC. Combining the CDR3 with reference TRBV5-4 and TRBJ2-7 gives the whole variable domain ETGVTQSPTHLIKTRGQQVTLRCSSQSGHNTVSWYQQALGQGPQFIFQYYREEENGRGNFPPRFSGLQFPNYSSELNVNALELDDSALYLCASSSGGSASYEQYFGPGTRLTVT.

This clonotype was recorded many times. The chain carries TRBV7-2 and TRBJ2-3; 7 bases align to TRBD2. Germline-derived CDR1 and CDR2 are SGHTA and FQGNSA. CDR3 length: 15 residues. V dropped 3 bases and J dropped 5; count of bases not matched to a gene: 8. CDR3: CASSLGTISIDTQYF. The CDR3 nucleotides are TGTGCCAGCAGCTTGGGGACTATCTCAATAGATACGCAGTATTTT.

The V and J genes are TRBV6-6 and TRBJ2-5, with TRBD1 matching 9 bases. The junction had 12 bases not matched to a gene; V was cut back by 2 bases and J by 5 bases. The CDR3 length is 17 residues. Germline-derived CDR1 and CDR2 are MNHNY and SVGAGI (reference sequence). CDR3 residues: CASSYGRRDRVFETQYF. CDR3 coding DNA: TGTGCCAGCAGTTACGGGCGTCGGGACAGGGTGTTTGAGACCCAGTACTTC.

Only a few counts were recorded for this clonotype. This chain joins TRBV7-8 and TRBJ1-6; D is uncertain. Trimming shortened V by 5 bases and J by 7 bases, and 15 bases separated the two germline ends. The CDR3 has 15 amino acids. Germline V gene data show CDR1 as SGHVS and CDR2 as FQNEAQ. CDR3 DNA sequence: TGTGCCAGCAGCCTCCGACCGGTCCAAAATTCACCCCTCCACTTT. This sequence encodes CASSLRPVQNSPLHF. Full variable domain (rest looked up from reference TRBV7-8 and TRBJ1-6): GAGVSQSPRYKVAKRGQDVALRCDPISGHVSLFWYQQALGQGPEFLTYFQNEAQLDKSGLPSDRFFAERPEGSVSTLKIQRTQQEDSAVYLCASSLRPVQNSPLHFGNGTRLTVT.

V and J are TRBV20-1 and TRBJ2-1; D possibly corresponds to TRBD1 (5 bases). Germline V lookup: CDR1 DFQATT, CDR2 SNEGSKA (reference sequence). V was shortened by 4 bases and J by 9 bases, with 19 bases between the two germline ends. CDR3 length equals 14 residues. For the CDR3, the DNA is TGCAGTGCTACGAAGACCGGAAGGGGCGGTGAGCAGTTCTTC. Its translation is CSATKTGRGGEQFF.

This clonotype was observed a handful of times. This chain uses TRBV6-1 with TRBJ2-6; D call uncertain. V was trimmed by 7 bases and J by 0 bases, leaving 7 bases between them. Germline CDR1 reads MNHNS; CDR2 reads SASEGT. The CDR3 length is 14 residues. The CDR3 nucleotides read TGTGCCAGCAAACGAGACTCTGGGGCCAACGTCCTGACTTTC. Encoded protein: CASKRDSGANVLTF.

The rearrangement joins TRBV5-1 to TRBJ1-4; 8 positions agree with TRBD1. The CDR3 spans 14 residues. Germline values: CDR1 SGHRS, CDR2 YFSETQ. The J segment lost 8 bases and the V segment lost 4 bases, leaving 7 bases of the junction unmatched. The CDR3, as DNA: TGCGCCAGCAGCCGGGACAGGCCCGGAGAAAAACTGTTTTTT. It is translated as CASSRDRPGEKLFF.

The chain joins TRBV7-2 to TRBJ2-4, with TRBD1 as a possible D gene (5 bases). Germline CDR1 SGHTA, CDR2 FQGNSA. V gave up 1 base and J gave up 8 bases, with 18 bases separating them. This CDR3 comprises 16 residues. CDR3 DNA: TGTGCCAGCAGCTTAGTGAGTAGCCCTGGACAACACATTCAGTACTTC. Its translation: CASSLVSSPGQHIQYF.

There are many counts of this clonotype. V gene TRBV7-9 combines with J gene TRBJ2-7, with D perhaps matching TRBD1 (6 bases). The CDR3 length is 16 residues. The V gene's germline CDR1 is SEHNR and CDR2 FQNEAQ (reference sequence). V was trimmed by 3 bases and J by 3 bases, leaving 18 bases between them. The CDR3 DNA reads TGTGCCAGCAGCTTTGAGTCAGGGACACCATTCTACGAGCAGTACTTC. It encodes CASSFESGTPFYEQYF. The variable domain in full, completed from reference TRBV7-9 and TRBJ2-7, reads DTGVSQNPRHKITKRGQNVTFRCDPISEHNRLYWYRQTLGQGPEFLTYFQNEAQLEKSRLLSDRFSAERPKGSFSTLEIQRTEQGDSAMYLCASSFESGTPFYEQYFGPGTRLTVT.

The chain recombines TRBV28 with TRBJ2-5, with 9 nucleotides matching TRBD2. Germline V CDR1 and CDR2: MDHEN, SYDVKM. This CDR3 region has 16 residues. V was clipped by 0 bases and J by 5 bases; unmatched bases: 7. The CDR3 sequence: CASSLWRGGRGETQYF. CDR3 in DNA: TGTGCCAGCAGTTTATGGCGGGGGGGCCGGGGGGAGACCCAGTACTTC.